Following are 3 T cell receptor beta chains from one sample sequenced in a study of cytomegalovirus exposure and HLA in healthy donors. Primers: 60 Vbeta forward and 13 Jbeta reverse. Clones were sequenced by immunoSEQ multiplex PCR, and TCRdb holds only the in-frame ones, with some missing. The sample shows about 55,000 clones, about three quarters of them seen only once. Sample: PBMCs. All receptors come from a female donor in good health and CMV-seronegative.

This chain links TRBV6-1 with TRBJ2-5; unclear D gene. Germline CDR1 reads MNHNS; CDR2 reads SASEGT. The V and J ends lost 8 bases and 2 bases respectively, with 3 bases between them. The CDR3 loop spans 10 amino acids. DNA for the CDR3: TGTGCCAGCCTACAAGAGACCCAGTACTTC. Its translation is CASLQETQYF.

The chain employs TRBV30 and TRBJ2-5, with 7 bases lining up with TRBD1. V dropped 3 bases and J dropped 2; count of bases not matched to a gene: 0. Germline-derived CDR1 and CDR2 are GTSNPN and SVGIG (reference sequence). The length of the CDR3 is 12 residues. The CDR3, as DNA: TGTGCCTGGAGGGGACAGCAAGAGACCCAGTACTTC. It encodes CAWRGQQETQYF.

V is TRBV28 and J is TRBJ2-7; possible D gene TRBD1, 6 bases. The CDR3 contains 12 residues. Germline V gives CDR1 MDHEN, CDR2 SYDVKM. V gave up 9 bases and J gave up 2 bases, with 11 bases separating them. CDR3: CASTDRTYEQYF. In nucleotides, the CDR3 is TGTGCCAGTACGGACAGAACCTACGAGCAGTACTTC.